Listed below are T cell receptor beta chains from one sample, sequenced in a study of T-cell reconstitution after alpha-beta-depleted transplantation in children. TCRdb redid the calling of the PCR reads with MiXCR, one entry per CDR3 protein. The profile shows over 550,000 distinct CDR3 sequences, about 11% of them singletons. Sequenced here: PBMCs from the stem cell graft donor, sampled from the stem cell graft. The receptor set was obtained from a human donor who donated a stem cell graft to a child with acute myeloid leukemia. CDR3s leave out the opening cysteine and the closing phenylalanine or tryptophan. Fields, in order: J gene, clone size, V gene, CDR3 protein. Clone size is shown for a subset of rows, as once, few, many or a class of expanded clone.

J gene: TRBJ2-7
clone size: few
V gene: TRBV19
CDR3 protein: ASSISGQGQYEQY

J gene: TRBJ2-3
clone size: many
V gene: TRBV25-1
CDR3 protein: ASSDLQRDTQY

J gene: TRBJ2-3
clone size: many
V gene: TRBV6-5
CDR3 protein: ASNKVAGTQY

J gene: TRBJ1-1
clone size: NA
V gene: TRBV27
CDR3 protein: ASSSPWTGMNTEAF

J gene: TRBJ1-4
clone size: few
V gene: TRBV20-1
CDR3 protein: SARDGAREWDDEKLF

J gene: TRBJ2-3
clone size: NA
V gene: TRBV20-1
CDR3 protein: SAVAGSLTDTQY

J gene: TRBJ1-1
clone size: many
V gene: TRBV6-2/TRBV6-3
CDR3 protein: ASSYSNTEAF

J gene: TRBJ2-2
clone size: many
V gene: TRBV5-1
CDR3 protein: ASSRDGYSNTGELF

J gene: TRBJ2-7
clone size: NA
V gene: TRBV11-1
CDR3 protein: ASSQTRTVRGEQY

J gene: TRBJ2-3
clone size: few
V gene: TRBV11-1
CDR3 protein: ASSYYLFAGGPESLSDTQY

J gene: TRBJ1-3
clone size: many
V gene: TRBV12-3/TRBV12-4
CDR3 protein: ASSLGTVMSSGNTIY

J gene: TRBJ1-4
clone size: few
V gene: TRBV7-6
CDR3 protein: ASSLGTAGEKLF

J gene: TRBJ1-3
clone size: NA
V gene: TRBV20-1
CDR3 protein: SARVWGPSSGNTIY

J gene: TRBJ2-2
clone size: NA
V gene: TRBV18
CDR3 protein: AARPGTNTGELF

J gene: TRBJ2-7
clone size: few
V gene: TRBV20-1
CDR3 protein: SALAGVTSYEQY

J gene: TRBJ2-5
clone size: NA
V gene: TRBV15
CDR3 protein: ATSNKGPKETQY

J gene: TRBJ1-5
clone size: few
V gene: TRBV15
CDR3 protein: ATSRIQGSQPQH

J gene: TRBJ1-3
clone size: many
V gene: TRBV10-3
CDR3 protein: AIRAPSSGNTIY

J gene: TRBJ2-1
clone size: many
V gene: TRBV28
CDR3 protein: ASQGGLINEQF

J gene: TRBJ2-7
clone size: many
V gene: TRBV29-1
CDR3 protein: SVGQGSYEQY

J gene: TRBJ2-7
clone size: NA
V gene: TRBV7-9
CDR3 protein: ASSLGEGPLGQY

J gene: TRBJ1-1
clone size: few
V gene: TRBV7-2
CDR3 protein: ASSLYEAF

J gene: TRBJ2-5
clone size: few
V gene: TRBV7-2
CDR3 protein: ASSSGSGPQY

J gene: TRBJ2-1
clone size: few
V gene: TRBV29-1
CDR3 protein: SGGTSANNEQF

J gene: TRBJ2-7
clone size: NA
V gene: TRBV29-1
CDR3 protein: SVELRQGSEQY

J gene: TRBJ2-5
clone size: NA
V gene: TRBV6-5
CDR3 protein: ASSYLTLLAGGSGETQY

J gene: TRBJ2-7
clone size: many
V gene: TRBV20-1
CDR3 protein: SARVGTGGLHEQY

J gene: TRBJ2-7
clone size: NA
V gene: TRBV2
CDR3 protein: ASILGGAAYEQY